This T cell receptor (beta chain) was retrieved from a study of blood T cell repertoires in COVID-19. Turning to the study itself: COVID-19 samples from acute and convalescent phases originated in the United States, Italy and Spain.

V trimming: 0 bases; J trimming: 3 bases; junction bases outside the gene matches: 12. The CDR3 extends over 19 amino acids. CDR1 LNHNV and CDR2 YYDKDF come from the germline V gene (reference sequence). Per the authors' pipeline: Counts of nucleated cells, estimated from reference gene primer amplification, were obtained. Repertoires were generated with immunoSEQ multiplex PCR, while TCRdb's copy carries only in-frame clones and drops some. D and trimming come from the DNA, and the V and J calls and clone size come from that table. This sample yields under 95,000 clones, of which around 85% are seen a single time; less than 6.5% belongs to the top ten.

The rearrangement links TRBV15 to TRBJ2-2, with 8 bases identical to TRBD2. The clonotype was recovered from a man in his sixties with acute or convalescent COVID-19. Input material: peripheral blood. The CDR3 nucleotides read TGTGCCACCAGCAGAGATCCGTGGTCGGTAGCGGGGTACACCGGGGAGCTGTTTTTT. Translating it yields CATSRDPWSVAGYTGELFF.